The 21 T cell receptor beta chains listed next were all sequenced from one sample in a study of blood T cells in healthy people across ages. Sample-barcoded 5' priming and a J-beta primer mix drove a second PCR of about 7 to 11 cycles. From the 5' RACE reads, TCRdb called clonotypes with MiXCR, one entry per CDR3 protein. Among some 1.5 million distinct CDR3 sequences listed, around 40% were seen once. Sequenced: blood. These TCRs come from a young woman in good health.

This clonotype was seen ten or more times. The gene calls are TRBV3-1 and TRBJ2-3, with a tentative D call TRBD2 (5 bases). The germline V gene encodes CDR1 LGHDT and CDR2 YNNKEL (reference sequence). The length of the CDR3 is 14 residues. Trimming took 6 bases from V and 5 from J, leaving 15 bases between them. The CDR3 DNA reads TGTGCCAGCAGAGAGGGCGGGTCAGGAGATACGCAGTATTTT. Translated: CASREGGSGDTQYF.

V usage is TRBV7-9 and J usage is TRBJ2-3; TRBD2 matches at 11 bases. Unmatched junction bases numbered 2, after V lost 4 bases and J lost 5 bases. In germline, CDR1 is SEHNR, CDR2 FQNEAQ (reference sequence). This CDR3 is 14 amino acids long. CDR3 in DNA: TGTGCCAGCAGCTACGGACTAGCGGGAGATACGCAGTATTTT. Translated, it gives CASSYGLAGDTQYF.

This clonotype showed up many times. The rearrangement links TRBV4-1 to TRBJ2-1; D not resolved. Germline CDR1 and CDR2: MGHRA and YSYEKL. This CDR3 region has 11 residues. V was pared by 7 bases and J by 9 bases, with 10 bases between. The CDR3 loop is CASTHHGEQFF. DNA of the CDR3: TGCGCCAGCACTCACCATGGTGAGCAGTTCTTC.

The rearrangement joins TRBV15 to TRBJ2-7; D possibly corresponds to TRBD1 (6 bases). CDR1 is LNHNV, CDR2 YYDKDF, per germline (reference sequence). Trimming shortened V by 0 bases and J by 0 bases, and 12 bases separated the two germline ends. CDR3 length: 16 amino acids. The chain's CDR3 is CATSRDLRTVSYEQYF. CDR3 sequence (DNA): TGTGCCACCAGCAGAGATCTTCGGACAGTCTCCTACGAGCAGTACTTC. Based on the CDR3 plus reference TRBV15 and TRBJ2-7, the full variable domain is DAMVIQNPRYQVTQFGKPVTLSCSQTLNHNVMYWYQQKSSQAPKLLFHYYDKDFNNEADTPDNFQSRRPNTSFCFLDIRSPGLGDTAMYLCATSRDLRTVSYEQYFGPGTRLTVT.

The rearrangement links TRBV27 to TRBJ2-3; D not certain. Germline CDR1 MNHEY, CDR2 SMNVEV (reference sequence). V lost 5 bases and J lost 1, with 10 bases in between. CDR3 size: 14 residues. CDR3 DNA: TGTGCCAGCAGTCCCCAAATGGGCACAGATACGCAGTATTTT. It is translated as CASSPQMGTDTQYF.

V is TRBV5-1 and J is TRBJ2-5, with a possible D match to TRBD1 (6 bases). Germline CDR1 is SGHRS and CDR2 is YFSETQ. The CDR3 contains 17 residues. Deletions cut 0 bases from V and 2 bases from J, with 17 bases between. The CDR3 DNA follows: TGCGCCAGCAGCTTGGGAGGGCAGACAGGCAAACAAGAGACCCAGTACTTC. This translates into CASSLGGQTGKQETQYF.

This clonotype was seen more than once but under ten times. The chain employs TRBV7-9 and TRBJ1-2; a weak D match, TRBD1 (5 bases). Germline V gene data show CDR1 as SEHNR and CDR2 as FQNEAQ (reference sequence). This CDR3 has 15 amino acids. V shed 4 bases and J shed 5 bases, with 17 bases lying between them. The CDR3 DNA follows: TGTGCCAGCAGCTCCACGGAAGGGGACGTATATGGCTACACCTTC. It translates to CASSSTEGDVYGYTF.

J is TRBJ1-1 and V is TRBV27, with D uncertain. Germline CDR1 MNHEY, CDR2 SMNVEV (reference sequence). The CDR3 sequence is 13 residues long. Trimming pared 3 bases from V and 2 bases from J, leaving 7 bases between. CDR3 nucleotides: TGTGCCAGCAGTTTTAAGGCAAACACTGAAGCTTTCTTT. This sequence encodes CASSFKANTEAFF.

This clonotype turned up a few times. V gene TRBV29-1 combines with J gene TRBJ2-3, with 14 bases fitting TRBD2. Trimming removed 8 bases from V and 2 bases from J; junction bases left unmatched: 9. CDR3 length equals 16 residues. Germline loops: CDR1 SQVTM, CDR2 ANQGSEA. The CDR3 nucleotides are TGCAGCATCTGGACTAGCGGGGGGCAGGCCACAGATACGCAGTATTTT. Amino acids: CSIWTSGGQATDTQYF.

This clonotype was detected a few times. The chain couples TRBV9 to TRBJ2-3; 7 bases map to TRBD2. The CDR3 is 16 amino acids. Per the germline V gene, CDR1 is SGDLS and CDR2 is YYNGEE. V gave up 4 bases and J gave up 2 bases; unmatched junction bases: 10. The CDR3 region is CASSLGGGKITDTQYF. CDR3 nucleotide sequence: TGTGCCAGCAGCCTTGGGGGGGGGAAGATCACAGATACGCAGTATTTT.

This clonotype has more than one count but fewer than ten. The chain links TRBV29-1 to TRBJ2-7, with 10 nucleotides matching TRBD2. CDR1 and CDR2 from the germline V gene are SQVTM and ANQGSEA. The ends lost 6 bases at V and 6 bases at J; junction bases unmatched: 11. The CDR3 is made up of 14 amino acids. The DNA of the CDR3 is TGCAGCGTCGCCCCGCTAGCGGGAGCAATCGAGCAGTACTTC. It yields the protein CSVAPLAGAIEQYF.

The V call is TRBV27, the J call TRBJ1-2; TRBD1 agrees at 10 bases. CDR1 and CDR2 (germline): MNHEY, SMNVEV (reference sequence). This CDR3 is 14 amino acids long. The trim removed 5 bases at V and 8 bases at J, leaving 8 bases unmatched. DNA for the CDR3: TGTGCCAGCAGTGCGACAGGGGGCGGGCAAGGCTACACCTTC. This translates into CASSATGGGQGYTF.

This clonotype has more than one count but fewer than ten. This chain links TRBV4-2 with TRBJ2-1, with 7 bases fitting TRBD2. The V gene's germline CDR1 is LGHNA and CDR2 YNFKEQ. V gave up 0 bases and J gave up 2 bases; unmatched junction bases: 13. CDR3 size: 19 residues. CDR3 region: CASSQDLWVAGVPYNEQFF. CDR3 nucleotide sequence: TGTGCCAGCAGCCAAGATCTCTGGGTGGCGGGAGTTCCCTACAATGAGCAGTTCTTC.

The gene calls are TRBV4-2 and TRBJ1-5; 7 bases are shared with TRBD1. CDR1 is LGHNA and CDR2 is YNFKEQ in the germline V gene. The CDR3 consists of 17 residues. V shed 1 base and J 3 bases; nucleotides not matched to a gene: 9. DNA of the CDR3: TGTGCCAGCAGCCAAGGCGGGGCCAGGGGGGACAATCAGCCCCAGCATTTT. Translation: CASSQGGARGDNQPQHF.

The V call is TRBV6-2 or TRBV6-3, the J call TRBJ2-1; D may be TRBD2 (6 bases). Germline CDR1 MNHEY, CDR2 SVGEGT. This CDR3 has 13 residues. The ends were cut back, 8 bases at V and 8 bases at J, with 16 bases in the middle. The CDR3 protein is CASGDSFPHEQFF. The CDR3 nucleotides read TGTGCCAGCGGGGACTCCTTCCCACATGAGCAGTTCTTC.

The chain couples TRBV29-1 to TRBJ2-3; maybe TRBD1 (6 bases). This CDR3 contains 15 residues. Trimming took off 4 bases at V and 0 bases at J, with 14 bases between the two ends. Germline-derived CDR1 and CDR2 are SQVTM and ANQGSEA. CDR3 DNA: TGCAGCGTTGGCCCCCGGACAGCGAGCACAGATACGCAGTATTTT. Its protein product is CSVGPRTASTDTQYF.

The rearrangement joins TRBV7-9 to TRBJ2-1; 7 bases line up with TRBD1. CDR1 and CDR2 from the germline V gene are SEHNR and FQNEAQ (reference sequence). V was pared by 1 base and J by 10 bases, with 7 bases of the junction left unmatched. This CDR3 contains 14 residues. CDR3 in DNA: TGTGCCAGCAGCTTAGGGACAGGAGCCCACGAGCAGTTCTTC. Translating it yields CASSLGTGAHEQFF.

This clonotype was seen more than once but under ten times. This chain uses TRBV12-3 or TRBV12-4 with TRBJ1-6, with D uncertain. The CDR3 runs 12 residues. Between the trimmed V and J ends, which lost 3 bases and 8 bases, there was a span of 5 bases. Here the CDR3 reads CASSLTYSPLHF. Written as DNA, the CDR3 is TGTGCCAGCAGTTTGACGTATTCACCCCTCCACTTT.

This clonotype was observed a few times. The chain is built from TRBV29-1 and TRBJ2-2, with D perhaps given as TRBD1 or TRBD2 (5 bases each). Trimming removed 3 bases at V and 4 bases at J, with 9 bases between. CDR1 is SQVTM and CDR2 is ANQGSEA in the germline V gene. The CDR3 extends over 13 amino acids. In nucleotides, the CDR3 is TGCAGCGTTGACGCAGGGACCACCGGGGAGCTGTTTTTT. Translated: CSVDAGTTGELFF.

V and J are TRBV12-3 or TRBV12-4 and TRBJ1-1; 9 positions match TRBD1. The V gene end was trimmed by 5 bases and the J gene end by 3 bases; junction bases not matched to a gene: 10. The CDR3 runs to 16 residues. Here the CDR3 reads CASSPTGGAVDTEAFF. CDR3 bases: TGTGCCAGCAGTCCTACAGGGGGCGCGGTGGACACTGAAGCTTTCTTT.

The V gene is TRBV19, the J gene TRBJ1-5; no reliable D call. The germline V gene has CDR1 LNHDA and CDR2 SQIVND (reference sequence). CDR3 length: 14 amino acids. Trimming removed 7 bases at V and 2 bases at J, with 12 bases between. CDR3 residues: CASNWGFGNQPQHF. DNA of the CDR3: TGTGCCAGTAATTGGGGATTTGGCAATCAGCCCCAGCATTTT.